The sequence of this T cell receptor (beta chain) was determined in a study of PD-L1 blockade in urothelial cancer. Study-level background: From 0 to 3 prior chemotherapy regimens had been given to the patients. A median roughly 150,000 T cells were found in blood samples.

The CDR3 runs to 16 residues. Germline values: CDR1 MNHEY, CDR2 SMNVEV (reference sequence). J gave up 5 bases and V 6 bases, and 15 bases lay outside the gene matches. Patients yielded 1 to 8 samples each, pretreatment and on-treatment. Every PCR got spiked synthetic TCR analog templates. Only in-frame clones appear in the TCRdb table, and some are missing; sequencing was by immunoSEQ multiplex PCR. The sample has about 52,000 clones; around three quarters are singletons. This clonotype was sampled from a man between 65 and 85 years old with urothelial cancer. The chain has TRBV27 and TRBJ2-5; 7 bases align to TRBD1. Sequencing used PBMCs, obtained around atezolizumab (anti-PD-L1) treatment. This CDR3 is CASSYRQDRVRETQYF. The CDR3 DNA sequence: TGTGCCAGCAGCTATCGACAAGACAGGGTGAGGGAGACCCAGTACTTC.